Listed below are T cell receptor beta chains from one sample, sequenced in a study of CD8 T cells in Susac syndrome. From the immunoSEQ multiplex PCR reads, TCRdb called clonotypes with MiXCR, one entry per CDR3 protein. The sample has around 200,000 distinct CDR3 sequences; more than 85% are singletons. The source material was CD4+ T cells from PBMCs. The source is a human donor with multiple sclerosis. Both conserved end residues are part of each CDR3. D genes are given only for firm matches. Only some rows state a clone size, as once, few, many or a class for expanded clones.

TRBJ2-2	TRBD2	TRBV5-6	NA	TGTGCCAGCAGCTTACCACTAGCGGACGGGGAGCTGTTTTTT	CASSLPLADGELFF
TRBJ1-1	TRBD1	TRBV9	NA	TGTGCCAGCACCCCGGGACAGGCCTTGAACACTGAAGCTTTCTTT	CASTPGQALNTEAFF
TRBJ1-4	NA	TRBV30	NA	TGTGCCACAAACCTCGGGGCTGAAAAACTGTTTTTT	CATNLGAEKLFF
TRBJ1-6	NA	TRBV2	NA	TGTGCCAGCAGTGAGCTCCGGAGAACCTATAATTCACCCCTCCACTTT	CASSELRRTYNSPLHF
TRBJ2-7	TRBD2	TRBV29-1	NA	TGCAGCGTGACCGGGACTAGCGGGGGGACCTACGAGCAGTACTTC	CSVTGTSGGTYEQYF
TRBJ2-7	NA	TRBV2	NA	TGTGCCAGCGCCAGGTCCTGGCAGGGACCCTACGAGCAGTACTTC	CASARSWQGPYEQYF
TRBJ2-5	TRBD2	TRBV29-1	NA	TGCAGCGTTGAGGGGACTAGCGGGGGGACCCAGTACTTC	CSVEGTSGGTQYF
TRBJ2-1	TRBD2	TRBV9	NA	TGTGCCAGCAGCGCAGTAGCGGGCTTAAACAATGAGCAGTTCTTC	CASSAVAGLNNEQFF
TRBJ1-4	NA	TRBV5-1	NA	TGCGCCAGCAGAATTGAGGGACCAGCTAATGAAAAACTGTTTTTT	CASRIEGPANEKLFF
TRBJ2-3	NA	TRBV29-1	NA	TGCAGCGTTGAAAGAGACAGTAGCACAGATACGCAGTATTTT	CSVERDSSTDTQYF
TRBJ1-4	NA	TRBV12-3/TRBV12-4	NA	TGTGCCAGCAGCCTCACAGGGATCGGTGAAAAACTGTTTTTT	CASSLTGIGEKLFF
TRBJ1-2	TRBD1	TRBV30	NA	TGTGCCTGGAGCGGGGACAGGGGAGGGAACTATGGCTACACCTTC	CAWSGDRGGNYGYTF
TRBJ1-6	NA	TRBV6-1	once	TGTGCCAGCAGTGAAGCGTTAGTAACAGCTAATTCACCCCTCCACTTT	CASSEALVTANSPLHF
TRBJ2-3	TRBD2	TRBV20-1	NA	TGCAGTGCTAGGAATCCGTATGGTAGCGGGGGCTCAAGCACAGATACGCAGTATTTT	CSARNPYGSGGSSTDTQYF
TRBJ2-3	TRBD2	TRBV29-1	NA	TGCAGCGCCCTAACGACTAGCGGGGTCTATACGCAGTATTTT	CSALTTSGVYTQYF
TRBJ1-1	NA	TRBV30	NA	TGTGCCTGGAGCCCAGACAGACCCACTGAAGCTTTCTTT	CAWSPDRPTEAFF
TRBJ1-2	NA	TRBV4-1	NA	TGCGCCAGCAGCCAAGAGGGCACAGCTCACTATGGCTACACCTTC	CASSQEGTAHYGYTF
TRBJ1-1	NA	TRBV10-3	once	TGTGCCATCAGTGAGTACCCTCCGCATCAGCCGAACACTGAAGCTTTCTTT	CAISEYPPHQPNTEAFF
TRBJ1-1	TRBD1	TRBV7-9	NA	TGTGCCAGCAACAGGGGGCCTGAAGCTTTCTTT	CASNRGPEAFF
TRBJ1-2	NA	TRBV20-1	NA	TGCAGTGCCTCAAGGGGGGGGAACTATGGCTACACCTTC	CSASRGGNYGYTF
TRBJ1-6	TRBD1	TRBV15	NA	TGTGCCACCAGCCCCAAAGCGCCGGGACAGTATAATTCACCCCTCCACTTT	CATSPKAPGQYNSPLHF
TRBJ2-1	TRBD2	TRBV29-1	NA	TGCAGCGGTGCTAGCGGCAAAGAGCAGTTCTTC	CSGASGKEQFF
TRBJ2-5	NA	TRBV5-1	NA	TGCGCCAGCGGAGAAGGACGTATACAAGAGACCCAGTACTTC	CASGEGRIQETQYF
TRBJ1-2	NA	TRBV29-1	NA	TGCAGCGTTGAAGATCTTCAGGGTTATGGCTACACCTTC	CSVEDLQGYGYTF
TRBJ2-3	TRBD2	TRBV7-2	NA	TGTGCCAGCAGCTCGGGGACTAGCGGGGCCCGGCCTTTAACAGATACGCAGTATTTT	CASSSGTSGARPLTDTQYF
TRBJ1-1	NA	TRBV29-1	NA	TGCAGCACCGAAGGGGGAATGAACACTGAAGTTTTCTTT	CSTEGGMNTEVFF
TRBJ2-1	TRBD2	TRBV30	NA	TGTGCCTGCTTTGCGGGGGCCTACAATGAGCAGTTCTTC	CACFAGAYNEQFF
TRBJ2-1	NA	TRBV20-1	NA	TGCAGTGCTGAACCCGTCTGGAGGGCCTCCTACAATGAGCAGTTCTTC	CSAEPVWRASYNEQFF
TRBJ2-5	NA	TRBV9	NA	TGTGCCAGCAGCGTAGCTCTCCAAGAGACCCAGTACTTC	CASSVALQETQYF
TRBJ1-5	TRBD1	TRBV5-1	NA	TGCGCCAGCAGCCCTGGGACAGGGGTTACGCCCCAGCATTTT	CASSPGTGVTPQHF
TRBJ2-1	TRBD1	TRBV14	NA	TGTGCCACCCGTTCTCGGCAGGGGGCGAAGAATGAGCAGTTCTTC	CATRSRQGAKNEQFF
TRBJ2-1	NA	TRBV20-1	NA	TGCAGTGCCCGGGGGGCCAATGAGCAGTTCTTC	CSARGANEQFF
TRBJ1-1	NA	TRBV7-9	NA	TGTGCCAGCAGCTTAGAGACAACCGGTGAAGCTTTCTTT	CASSLETTGEAFF
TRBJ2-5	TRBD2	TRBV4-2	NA	TGTGCCAGCAGCCAAGGCGGGGGCCAAGAGACCCAGTACTTC	CASSQGGGQETQYF
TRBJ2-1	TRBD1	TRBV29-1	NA	TGCAGCGTTGGGGGCCGGGACAGGGGCTACAATGAGCAGTTCTTC	CSVGGRDRGYNEQFF
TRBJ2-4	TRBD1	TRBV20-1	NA	TGCAGTGCTAGAGGACAGGGTTCTGGTCAGAACATTCAGTACTTC	CSARGQGSGQNIQYF
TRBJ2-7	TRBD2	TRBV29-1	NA	TGCAGCGTTGGCGGGGGGACCCCCTACGAGCAGTACTTC	CSVGGGTPYEQYF
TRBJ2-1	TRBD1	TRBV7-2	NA	TGTGCCAGCAGCTTAAACAGGGGCGCCTACAATGAGCAGTTCTTC	CASSLNRGAYNEQFF
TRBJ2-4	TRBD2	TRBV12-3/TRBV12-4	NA	TGTGCCAGCAGGAGCGGGGGAAACAAAAACATTCAGTACTTC	CASRSGGNKNIQYF
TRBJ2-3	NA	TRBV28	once	TGTGCCAGCAGTCCGAGACAAACAGATACGCAGTATTTT	CASSPRQTDTQYF
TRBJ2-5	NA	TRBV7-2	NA	TGTGCCAGCAGCTTAGAAAGCAGGGCGGAGACCCAGTACTTC	CASSLESRAETQYF
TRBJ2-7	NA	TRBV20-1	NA	TGCAGTGCTTCCTGGGGCACCGAATTATCGAACGAGCAGTACTTC	CSASWGTELSNEQYF
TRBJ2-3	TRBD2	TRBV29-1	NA	TGCAGCGTTCGAGCGGGGGGGACCGGGCAGTATTTT	CSVRAGGTGQYF
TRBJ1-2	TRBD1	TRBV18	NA	TGTGCCAGCTCACCCGGACAGGGGAGGACCTTC	CASSPGQGRTF
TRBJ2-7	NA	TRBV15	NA	TGTGCCACCAGCAACCCAATGACACTGGCCGGCGAGCAGTACTTC	CATSNPMTLAGEQYF
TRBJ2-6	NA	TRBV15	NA	TGTGCCACCAGTCCGACAGGTTCCGGGGCCAACGTCCTGACTTTC	CATSPTGSGANVLTF